This T cell receptor beta chain was captured by sequencing in a study of shared clonotypes between healthy human individuals. Profiling relied on immunoSEQ multiplex PCR, and the TCRdb table lists in-frame clones only, not all of them. The table lists about 1.5 million clones, roughly 96% of them singletons. Trimming took 7 bases from V and 1 from J, leaving 20 bases between them. The CDR3 is 16 residues long. From germline, CDR1 is SGHVS and CDR2 FQNEAQ. Sequencing used naive CD4+ T cells sorted from blood. As for subset: CD45RA+ positively selected. The chain carries TRBV7-8 and TRBJ2-7; D perhaps matches TRBD2 (6 bases). This TCR was sampled from a man aged 25-40 years in good health. The CDR3 sequence is CASTARSGLGSYEQYF. For the CDR3, the DNA is TGTGCCAGCACCGCCCGAAGCGGGTTAGGGTCCTACGAGCAGTACTTC.